This T cell receptor (beta chain) comes out of a study of T-cell memory formation after mild COVID-19. Study-wide context: Clusters of TCRs were largely donor specific. The study, taken as a whole, reports: Second-wave clones with a day 37 peak had unconfirmed SARS-CoV-2 specificity. Clones contracting across day 15 to 85 had a balanced CD4/CD8 profile; later expanding clones leaned CD4+.

5'RACE with constant-segment primers yielded barcoded, UMI-tagged TCR alpha and TCR beta cDNA libraries. TCRdb reprocessed the 5' RACE reads with MiXCR, giving one entry per CDR3 protein. The sample lists around 500,000 distinct CDR3 sequences; approximately 18% were seen once. Worth noting for this clonotype: Its target is not known.

With 0 bases removed from V and 3 bases from J, the gap between germline ends came to 19 bases. The CDR3 totals 18 residues. Germline V gene data show CDR1 as SGDLS and CDR2 as YYNGEE. V is TRBV9 and J is TRBJ2-4, with a weak D call TRBD2 (6 bases). This clonotype originated in an adult woman who had mild COVID-19 (a few samples of this study predate the infection). Cell type and time point are not known. Sequenced material: PBMCs or a T cell subset sorted from them (not recorded which). CDR3 loop: CASSVEASDTVLKNIQYF. DNA of the CDR3: TGTGCCAGCAGCGTAGAGGCTAGCGACACAGTTCTCAAAAACATTCAGTACTTC.